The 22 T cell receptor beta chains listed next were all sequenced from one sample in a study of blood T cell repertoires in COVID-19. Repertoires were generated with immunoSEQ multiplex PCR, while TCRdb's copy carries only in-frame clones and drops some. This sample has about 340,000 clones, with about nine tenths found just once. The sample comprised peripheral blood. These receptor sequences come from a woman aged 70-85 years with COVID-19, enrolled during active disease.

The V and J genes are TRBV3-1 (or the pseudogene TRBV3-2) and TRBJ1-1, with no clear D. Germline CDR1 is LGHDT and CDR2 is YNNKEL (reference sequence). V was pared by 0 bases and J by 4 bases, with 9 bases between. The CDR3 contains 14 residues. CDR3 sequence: CASSQDGRRTEAFF. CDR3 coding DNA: TGTGCCAGCAGCCAAGATGGCAGGCGCACTGAAGCTTTCTTT.

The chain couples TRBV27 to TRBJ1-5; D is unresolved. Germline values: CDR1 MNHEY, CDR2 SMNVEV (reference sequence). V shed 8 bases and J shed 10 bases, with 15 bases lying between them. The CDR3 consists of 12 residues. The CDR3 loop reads CASGRMGQPQHF. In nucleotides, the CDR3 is TGTGCCAGCGGGAGGATGGGTCAACCCCAGCATTTT.

CDR3 bases: TGTGCCAGCAGACACACAGGGGGCGAGGTCGGCTACACCTTC. This encodes CASRHTGGEVGYTF. The chain joins TRBV2 to TRBJ1-2; 9 positions agree with TRBD1. Germline loops: CDR1 SNHLY, CDR2 FYNNEI. The CDR3 consists of 14 residues. The ends lost 6 bases at V and 8 bases at J; junction bases unmatched: 10.

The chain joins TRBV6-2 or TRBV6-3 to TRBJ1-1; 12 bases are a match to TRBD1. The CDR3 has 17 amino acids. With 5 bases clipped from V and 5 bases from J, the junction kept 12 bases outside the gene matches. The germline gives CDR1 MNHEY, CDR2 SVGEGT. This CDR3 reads CASSPRDRGRGRTEAFF. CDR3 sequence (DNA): TGTGCCAGCAGTCCCCGGGACAGGGGGCGGGGTCGGACTGAAGCTTTCTTT.

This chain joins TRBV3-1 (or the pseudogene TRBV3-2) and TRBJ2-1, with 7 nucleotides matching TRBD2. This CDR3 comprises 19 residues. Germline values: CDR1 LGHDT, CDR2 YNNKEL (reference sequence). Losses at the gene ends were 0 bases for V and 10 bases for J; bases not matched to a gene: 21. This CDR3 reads CASSQDPAGLLLTRGEQFF. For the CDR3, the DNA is TGTGCCAGCAGCCAAGACCCCGCGGGACTACTTCTCACACGGGGAGAGCAGTTCTTC.

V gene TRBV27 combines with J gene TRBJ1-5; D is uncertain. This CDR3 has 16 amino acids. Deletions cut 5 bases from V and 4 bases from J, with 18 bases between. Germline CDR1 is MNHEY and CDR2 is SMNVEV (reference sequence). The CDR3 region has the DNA TGTGCCAGCAGTACCCGAAGAGGGTTGGGTAATCAGCCCCAGCATTTT. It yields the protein CASSTRRGLGNQPQHF.

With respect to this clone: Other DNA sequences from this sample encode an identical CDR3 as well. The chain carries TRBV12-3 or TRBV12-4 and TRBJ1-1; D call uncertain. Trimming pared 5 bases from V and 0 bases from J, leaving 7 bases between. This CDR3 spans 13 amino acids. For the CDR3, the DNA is TGTGCCAGCAGTCTAACTTTGAACACTGAAGCTTTCTTT. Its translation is CASSLTLNTEAFF.

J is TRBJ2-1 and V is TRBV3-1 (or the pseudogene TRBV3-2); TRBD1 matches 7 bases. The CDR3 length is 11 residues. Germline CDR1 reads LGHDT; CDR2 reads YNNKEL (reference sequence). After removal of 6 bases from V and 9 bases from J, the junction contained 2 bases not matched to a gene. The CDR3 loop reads CASRQGPEQFF. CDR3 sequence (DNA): TGTGCCAGCAGACAGGGGCCTGAGCAGTTCTTC.

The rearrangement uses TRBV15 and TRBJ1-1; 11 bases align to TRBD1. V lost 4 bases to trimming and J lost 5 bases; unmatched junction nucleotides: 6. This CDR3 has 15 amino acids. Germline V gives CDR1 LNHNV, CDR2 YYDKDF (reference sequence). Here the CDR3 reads CATSKSRDRGTEAFF. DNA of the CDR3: TGTGCCACCAGCAAGTCCCGGGACAGGGGGACTGAAGCTTTCTTT.

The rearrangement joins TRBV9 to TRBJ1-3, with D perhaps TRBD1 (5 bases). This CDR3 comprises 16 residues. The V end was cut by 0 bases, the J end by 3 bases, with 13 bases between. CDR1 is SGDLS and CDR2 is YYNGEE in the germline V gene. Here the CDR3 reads CASSVEGLLGGNTIYF. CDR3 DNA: TGTGCCAGCAGCGTAGAGGGGTTGTTAGGTGGAAACACCATATATTTT. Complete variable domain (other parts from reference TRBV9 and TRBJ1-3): DSGVTQTPKHLITATGQRVTLRCSPRSGDLSVYWYQQSLDQGLQFLIQYYNGEERAKGNILERFSAQQFPDLHSELNLSSLELGDSALYFCASSVEGLLGGNTIYFGEGSWLTVV.

The CDR3 protein is CASSLRSAGGYRSTDTQYF. The CDR3 nucleotides are TGTGCCAGCAGCTTAAGGTCAGCGGGGGGGTATCGAAGCACAGATACGCAGTATTTT. This rearrangement joins TRBV11-2 to TRBJ2-3; 10 bases are a match to TRBD2. Germline values: CDR1 SGHAT, CDR2 FQNNGV. V dropped 2 bases and J dropped 0; count of bases not matched to a gene: 11. This CDR3 spans 19 amino acids.

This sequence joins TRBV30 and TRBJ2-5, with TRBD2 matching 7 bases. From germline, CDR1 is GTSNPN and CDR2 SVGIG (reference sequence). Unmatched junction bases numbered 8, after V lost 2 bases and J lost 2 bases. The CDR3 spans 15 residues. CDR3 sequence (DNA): TGTGCCTGGAGTTCTACCGGGGGGTATCAAGAGACCCAGTACTTC. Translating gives CAWSSTGGYQETQYF.

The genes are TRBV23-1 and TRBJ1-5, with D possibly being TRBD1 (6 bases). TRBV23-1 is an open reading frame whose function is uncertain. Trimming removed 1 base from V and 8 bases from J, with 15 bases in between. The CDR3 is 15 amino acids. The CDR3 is CASSQWGRGTEPQHF. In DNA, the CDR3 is TGCGCCAGCAGTCAATGGGGCAGGGGAACGGAGCCCCAGCATTTT.

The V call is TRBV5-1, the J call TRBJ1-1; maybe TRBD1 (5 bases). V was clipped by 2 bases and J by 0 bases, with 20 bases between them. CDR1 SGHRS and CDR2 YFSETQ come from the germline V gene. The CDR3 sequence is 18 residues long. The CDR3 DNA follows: TGCGCCAGCAGCTTTAGGGGTATTCGGCGAACCATGAACACTGAAGCTTTCTTT. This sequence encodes CASSFRGIRRTMNTEAFF. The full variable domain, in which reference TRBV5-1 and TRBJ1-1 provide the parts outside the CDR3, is KAGVTQTPRYLIKTRGQQVTLSCSPISGHRSVSWYQQTPGQGLQFLFEYFSETQRNKGNFPGRFSGRQFSNSRSEMNVSTLELGDSALYLCASSFRGIRRTMNTEAFFGQGTRLTVV.

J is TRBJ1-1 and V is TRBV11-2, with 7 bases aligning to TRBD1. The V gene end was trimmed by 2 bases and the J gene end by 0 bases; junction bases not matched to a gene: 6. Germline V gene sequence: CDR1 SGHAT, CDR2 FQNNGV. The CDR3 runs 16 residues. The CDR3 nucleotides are TGTGCCAGCAGCTTAAGAGGGGGCACTTTGAACACTGAAGCTTTCTTT. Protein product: CASSLRGGTLNTEAFF.

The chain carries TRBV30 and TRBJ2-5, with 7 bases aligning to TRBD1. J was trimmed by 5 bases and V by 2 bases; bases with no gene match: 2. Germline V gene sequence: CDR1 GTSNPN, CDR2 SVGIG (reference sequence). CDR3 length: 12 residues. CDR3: CAWSLQGETQYF. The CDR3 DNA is TGTGCCTGGAGTCTACAGGGGGAGACCCAGTACTTC.

The CDR3 protein is CSVLGQGHEQYF. The CDR3, as DNA: TGCAGCGTCCTTGGACAGGGCCACGAGCAGTACTTC. The rearrangement joins TRBV29-1 to TRBJ2-7; 8 bases agree with TRBD1. Looked up from germline, CDR1 is SQVTM and CDR2 is ANQGSEA. The length of the CDR3 is 12 residues. The V gene end was trimmed by 6 bases and the J gene end by 5 bases; junction bases not matched to a gene: 6.

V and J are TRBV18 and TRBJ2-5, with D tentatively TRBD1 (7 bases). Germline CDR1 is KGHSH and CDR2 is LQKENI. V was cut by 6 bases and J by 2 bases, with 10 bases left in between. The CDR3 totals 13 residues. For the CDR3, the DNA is TGTGCCAGCTCGGCGGGACAGCAAGAGACCCAGTACTTC. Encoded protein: CASSAGQQETQYF. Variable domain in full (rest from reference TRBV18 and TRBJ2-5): NAGVMQNPRHLVRRRGQEARLRCSPMKGHSHVYWYRQLPEEGLKFMVYLQKENIIDESGMPKERFSAEFPKEGPSILRIQQVVRGDSAAYFCASSAGQQETQYFGPGTRLLVL.

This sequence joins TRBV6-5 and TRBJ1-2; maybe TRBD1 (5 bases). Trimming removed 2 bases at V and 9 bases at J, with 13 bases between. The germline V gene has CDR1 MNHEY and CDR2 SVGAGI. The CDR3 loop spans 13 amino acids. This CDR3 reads CASSYAGYRSYTF. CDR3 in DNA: TGTGCCAGCAGTTACGCAGGGTATAGGAGCTACACCTTC.

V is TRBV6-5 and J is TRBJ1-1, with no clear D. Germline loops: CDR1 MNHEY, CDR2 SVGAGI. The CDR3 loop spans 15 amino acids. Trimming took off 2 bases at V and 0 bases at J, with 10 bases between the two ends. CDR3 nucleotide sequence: TGTGCCAGCAGTTACGGTCCGGGGATGAACACTGAAGCTTTCTTT. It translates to CASSYGPGMNTEAFF.

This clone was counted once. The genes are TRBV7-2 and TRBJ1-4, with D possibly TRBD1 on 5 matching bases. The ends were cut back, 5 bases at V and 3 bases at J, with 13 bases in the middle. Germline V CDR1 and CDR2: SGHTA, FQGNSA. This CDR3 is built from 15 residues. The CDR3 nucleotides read TGTGCCAGCAGCCTCTTGGGGGGTGCTAATGAAAAACTGTTTTTT. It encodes CASSLLGGANEKLFF.

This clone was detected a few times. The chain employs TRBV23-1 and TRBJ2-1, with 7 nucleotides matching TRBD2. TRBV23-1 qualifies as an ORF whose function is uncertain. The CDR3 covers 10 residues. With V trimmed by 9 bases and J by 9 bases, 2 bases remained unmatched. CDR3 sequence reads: CARGGCEQFF. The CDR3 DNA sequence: TGCGCCAGGGGGGGGTGTGAGCAGTTCTTC.